This T cell receptor beta chain derives from a study of T cell repertoires in ileal Crohn's disease. Here immunoSEQ multiplex PCR was the method, and the copy in TCRdb shows in-frame clones only, minus some. The table shows around 16,000 clones, with about 93% occurring only once. V lost 6 bases and J lost 5; bases outside the gene matches: 5. CDR3 size: 14 residues. From germline, CDR1 is LGHNT and CDR2 FRNRAP. Adults with ileal or ileocolonic Crohn's disease and an indication for resection were eligible. The source is an adult with Crohn's disease. The chain employs TRBV12-5 and TRBJ2-1, with TRBD1 identical over 9 bases. The sample consisted of ileal tissue. The CDR3 DNA reads TGTGCTAGTGGCAAGGGACAGGGAGACAATGAGCAGTTCTTC. It specifies CASGKGQGDNEQFF.